The source of this T cell receptor (beta chain) is a study of T cells in Graves' hyperthyroidism and ophthalmopathy. Points from the study as a whole: The model foresaw ophthalmopathy a median around 6.8 months prior to onset. Blood held most thyroid clonotypes expanded above 0.001 frequency.

Amplified TCR beta CDR3 regions derived from RNA transcripts. HTBI primers were employed in a first-round RT-PCR of the TCR CDR3. TCRdb reprocessed the multiplex PCR reads via MiXCR and lists one record per CDR3 protein. The sample has more than 20,000 distinct CDR3 sequences; about half are singletons. A word on this clonotype: The target antigen is unknown.

Per the germline V gene, CDR1 is ENHRY and CDR2 is SYGVKD. The CDR3 extends over 17 amino acids. The ends were cut back, 2 bases at V and 0 bases at J, with 15 bases in the middle. The receptor was derived from a woman in her 40s with Graves' hyperthyroidism that later progressed to Graves' ophthalmopathy. Sequenced sample: blood. This chain links TRBV10-3 with TRBJ2-3; D gene uncertain. The DNA of the CDR3 is TGTGCCATCAGTGAGGTGGGCGGAGAGCCTAGCACAGATACGCAGTATTTT. Translation: CAISEVGGEPSTDTQYF.